This TCR beta chain was identified in a study of monozygotic twins with inflammatory bowel disease. Germline V gene sequence: CDR1 KGHSH, CDR2 LQKENI. The CDR3 has 14 residues. Roughly 3,800 ng of total RNA went into each TCR library. Using the 5' RACE reads, TCRdb records one entry per CDR3 protein without DNA. The sample totals about 150,000 distinct CDR3 sequences. This TCR came from a human donor with ulcerative colitis or Crohn's disease, or a healthy co-twin of an affected twin (not recorded which). The source material was blood. The J gene is TRBJ1-2, the V gene TRBV18; TCRdb indicates TRBD1, and absent DNA this call remains unverified. CDR3 region: CASSPITGGNGYTF. The complete variable domain, with remaining parts taken from reference TRBV18 and TRBJ1-2, reads NAGVMQNPRHLVRRRGQEARLRCSPMKGHSHVYWYRQLPEEGLKFMVYLQKENIIDESGMPKERFSAEFPKEGPSILRIQQVVRGDSAAYFCASSPITGGNGYTFGSGTRLTVV.